This T cell receptor (beta chain) originates from a study of T cell repertoires in cytomegalovirus infection. There are 17 residues in the CDR3. Germline values: CDR1 ENHRY, CDR2 SYGVKD. About this clonotype itself: At one boundary the junction diverges from the germline segment, which might be a read error.

A single record per CDR3 protein comes from TCRdb applying MiXCR to the reads. Here the sample spans about 680,000 distinct CDR3 sequences, more than 20% being singletons. This clonotype originated in a human donor in good health (CMV status not recorded). Some clones in this sample may be carry-over from other donors' samples. Source material: CD8+ T cells from PBMCs. V and J are TRBV10-3 and TRBJ2-6, with a possible D match to TRBD2 (5 bases). The CDR3 reads CVITDMAGISGANVLTF. CDR3 bases: TGTGTCATCACCGACATGGCCGGGATCTCTGGGGCCAACGTCCTGACTTTC.